Shown below are 21 T cell receptor beta chains from a single sample sequenced in a study of neoadjuvant anti-PD-1 for oral cavity cancer. As for time point: after neoadjuvant nivolumab, at surgical resection. Produced via immunoSEQ multiplex PCR; TCRdb's table is partial and in-frame only. The data show roughly 16,000 clones, roughly two fifths seen once. This material consisted of tumor tissue, taken after nivolumab (anti-PD-1) treatment. All receptors derive from a person aged 40-85 years with oral cavity squamous cell carcinoma.

The table lists this clone with a few counts. The chain carries TRBV20-1 and TRBJ2-5; D gene ambiguous. This CDR3 spans 11 amino acids. Germline V gene data show CDR1 as DFQATT and CDR2 as SNEGSKA (reference sequence). V lost 1 base and J 2 bases, leaving 2 bases between the germline ends. Here the CDR3 DNA reads TGCAGTGCTAGAGTTCAAGAGACCCAGTACTTC. Its protein is CSARVQETQYF.

This clone was seen once. The rearrangement joins TRBV5-1 to TRBJ1-2, with unresolved D. The CDR3 is made up of 14 amino acids. CDR1 and CDR2 (germline): SGHRS, YFSETQ. The V gene lost 0 bases and the J gene lost 2 bases, with 8 bases spanning the gap. The CDR3 nucleotides are TGCGCCAGCAGCTTGGAGGCACCAAACTATGGCTACACCTTC. Translation: CASSLEAPNYGYTF. The full variable domain, its missing parts supplied by reference TRBV5-1 and TRBJ1-2, is KAGVTQTPRYLIKTRGQQVTLSCSPISGHRSVSWYQQTPGQGLQFLFEYFSETQRNKGNFPGRFSGRQFSNSRSEMNVSTLELGDSALYLCASSLEAPNYGYTFGSGTRLTVV.

This sequence joins TRBV11-2 and TRBJ2-2, with D hard to call. The CDR3 contains 14 residues. V lost 4 bases and J 5 bases, leaving 11 bases between the germline ends. Germline V gene lookup returns CDR1 SGHAT and CDR2 FQNNGV. CDR3 coding DNA: TGTGCCAGCAGCTCCAGTGTCAAAACCGGGGAGCTGTTTTTT. It encodes CASSSSVKTGELFF.

This chain uses TRBV19 with TRBJ2-7; 9 bases align to TRBD1. V lost 11 bases and J lost 5; bases outside the gene matches: 13. The CDR3 is 14 amino acids. Germline CDR1 is LNHDA and CDR2 is SQIVND (reference sequence). The CDR3 DNA is TGTGCCGCCTCCCCGGGGACAGGGACCCACGAGCAGTACTTC. As protein: CAASPGTGTHEQYF.

CDR3 in DNA: TGTGCCAGCAGTCCTGCCTCAGGGGTGAACATTCAGTACTTC. Amino acids: CASSPASGVNIQYF. The rearrangement uses TRBV2 and TRBJ2-4, with D tentatively TRBD1 (6 bases). Trimming pared 5 bases from V and 7 bases from J, leaving 15 bases between. This CDR3 is 14 amino acids long. CDR1 is SNHLY and CDR2 is FYNNEI in the germline V gene.

V is TRBV4-2 and J is TRBJ2-5; D gene unclear. Looked up from germline, CDR1 is LGHNA and CDR2 is YNFKEQ. Trimming shortened V by 0 bases and J by 9 bases, and 14 bases separated the two germline ends. This CDR3 comprises 14 residues. The CDR3 DNA is TGTGCCAGCAGCCAAGACTCCGGATCGAAGCCCCAGTACTTC. Amino acids: CASSQDSGSKPQYF.

The chain joins TRBV7-9 to TRBJ1-3, with a possible D match to TRBD1 (6 bases). CDR1 SEHNR and CDR2 FQNEAQ come from the germline V gene (reference sequence). The V end was cut by 5 bases, the J end by 3 bases, with 14 bases between. CDR3 length: 15 residues. The CDR3 region is CASSPYRDYGNTIYF. Here the CDR3 DNA reads TGTGCCAGCAGCCCTTACAGGGACTATGGAAACACCATATATTTT.

The DNA for the CDR3 is TGTGCCAGTAACAACGGAGGGAGCACAGATACGCAGTATTTT. Protein product: CASNNGGSTDTQYF. The gene calls are TRBV19 and TRBJ2-3, with D perhaps TRBD2 (6 bases). The CDR3 runs to 14 residues. The V gene's germline CDR1 is LNHDA and CDR2 SQIVND (reference sequence). The ends were cut back, 7 bases at V and 0 bases at J, with 11 bases in the middle.

The chain carries TRBV15 and TRBJ2-2; the D is unclear. This CDR3 has 15 amino acids. Germline-derived CDR1 and CDR2 are LNHNV and YYDKDF (reference sequence). The ends were cut back, 0 bases at V and 1 base at J, with 6 bases in the middle. The CDR3 bases are TGTGCCACCAGCAGAGATGGCAGGAACACCGGGGAGCTGTTTTTT. As protein: CATSRDGRNTGELFF.

This clone was seen a few times. V is TRBV18 and J is TRBJ1-6; 9 bases align to TRBD1. CDR3 length equals 14 residues. The V segment lost 3 bases and the J segment 7 bases; nucleotides outside the gene matches: 1. The V gene's germline CDR1 is KGHSH and CDR2 LQKENI. In nucleotides, the CDR3 is TGTGCCAGCTCACCGGGACAGGGAAATTCACCCCTCCACTTT. Translated: CASSPGQGNSPLHF.

The chain employs TRBV29-1 and TRBJ2-7; weak D call: TRBD2 (6 bases). Deletions cut 4 bases from V and 6 bases from J, with 16 bases between. Germline assignment: CDR1 SQVTM and CDR2 ANQGSEA. The CDR3 is made up of 13 amino acids. CDR3 nucleotide sequence: TGCAGCGTTGGTATTCTTGGGGGAGGCGAGCAGTACTTC. It encodes CSVGILGGGEQYF.

This clone was observed a few times. The rearrangement links TRBV6-5 to TRBJ1-5; D gene unclear. CDR3 length equals 14 residues. Germline CDR1 and CDR2: MNHEY and SVGAGI. Trimming left V 6 bases short and J 3 bases short, with 12 bases between. The CDR3 DNA is TGTGCCAGCAGCCCTGTGATATACAATCAGCCCCAGCATTTT. This gives the protein CASSPVIYNQPQHF.

This rearrangement joins TRBV7-9 to TRBJ2-5; D may be TRBD1 (5 bases). Germline loops: CDR1 SEHNR, CDR2 FQNEAQ (reference sequence). The CDR3 runs 14 residues. V was pared by 5 bases and J by 4 bases, with 14 bases between. The CDR3: CASSPAGRAETQYF. The CDR3, as DNA: TGTGCCAGCAGCCCAGCCGGCAGGGCAGAGACCCAGTACTTC.

This rearrangement joins TRBV28 to TRBJ1-1; D is perhaps TRBD1 (5 bases). From germline, CDR1 is MDHEN and CDR2 SYDVKM. V was trimmed by 5 bases and J by 4 bases, leaving 14 bases between them. The CDR3 length is 14 residues. CDR3 sequence reads: CASSPGTVGTEAFF. The DNA of the CDR3 is TGTGCCAGCAGTCCCGGGACCGTCGGCACTGAAGCTTTCTTT. Full variable domain (rest looked up from reference TRBV28 and TRBJ1-1): DVKVTQSSRYLVKRTGEKVFLECVQDMDHENMFWYRQDPGLGLRLIYFSYDVKMKEKGDIPEGYSVSREKKERFSLILESASTNQTSMYLCASSPGTVGTEAFFGQGTRLTVV.

This sequence joins TRBV7-2 and TRBJ2-7, with D possibly being TRBD2 (6 bases). This CDR3 spans 16 amino acids. V lost 5 bases and J 0 bases, leaving 17 bases between the germline ends. Germline assignment: CDR1 SGHTA and CDR2 FQGNSA. The CDR3 DNA follows: TGTGCCAGCAGCCGAGGGCGGGTCGGGAGCTCCTACGAGCAGTACTTC. It encodes CASSRGRVGSSYEQYF.

The chain carries TRBV5-1 and TRBJ2-5; D call uncertain. Germline-derived CDR1 and CDR2 are SGHRS and YFSETQ. V was trimmed by 0 bases and J by 4 bases, leaving 10 bases between them. This CDR3 contains 14 residues. The CDR3 nucleotides are TGCGCCAGCAGCTTGGAACAAATTGGAGAGACCCAGTACTTC. It translates to CASSLEQIGETQYF.

This clone is medium-sized by share. The chain recombines TRBV6-4 with TRBJ2-2; 7 bases align to TRBD1. The length of the CDR3 is 14 residues. After removal of 5 bases from V and 6 bases from J, the junction contained 6 bases not matched to a gene. CDR1 MRHNA and CDR2 SNTAGT come from the germline V gene. CDR3 nucleotides: TGTGCCAGCAGTATGGAACAGGGGTCCGGGGAGCTGTTTTTT. Its translation is CASSMEQGSGELFF.

This clone was recorded at least ten times. The chain links TRBV21-1 to TRBJ2-7. TRBV21-1 is a recognized pseudogene. This CDR3 spans 15 amino acids. CDR3 region: CASRRIDWPSYEQYF. The DNA for the CDR3 is TGTGCCAGCAGAAGAATAGATTGGCCCTCCTACGAGCAGTACTTC.

In the case of this clone: Other nucleotide sequences from this sample produce the same CDR3. The genes are TRBV29-1 and TRBJ1-2, with 10 bases lining up with TRBD1. The CDR3 is 13 amino acids. Germline V gives CDR1 SQVTM, CDR2 ANQGSEA. V lost 7 bases to trimming and J lost 5 bases; unmatched junction nucleotides: 7. CDR3 nucleotide sequence: TGCAGCGCCGGGGACAGGGGAGGGTATGGCTACACCTTC. It encodes CSAGDRGGYGYTF.

This chain joins TRBV5-1 and TRBJ2-7; 7 nucleotides line up with TRBD2. This CDR3 contains 15 residues. The J segment lost 2 bases and the V segment lost 3 bases, leaving 8 bases of the junction unmatched. From germline, CDR1 is SGHRS and CDR2 YFSETQ. This CDR3 is CASSWGLPPTYEQYF. For the CDR3, the DNA is TGCGCCAGCAGCTGGGGACTACCACCCACCTACGAGCAGTACTTC. The full variable domain, completed using reference TRBV5-1 and TRBJ2-7, is KAGVTQTPRYLIKTRGQQVTLSCSPISGHRSVSWYQQTPGQGLQFLFEYFSETQRNKGNFPGRFSGRQFSNSRSEMNVSTLELGDSALYLCASSWGLPPTYEQYFGPGTRLTVT.

The chain joins TRBV10-3 to TRBJ1-1, with TRBD1 matching over 7 bases. The germline gives CDR1 ENHRY, CDR2 SYGVKD. CDR3 length: 13 residues. J was trimmed by 6 bases and V by 7 bases; bases with no gene match: 8. The CDR3 nucleotides are TGTGCCATCACCACAGGGGTAGGCGCTGAAGCTTTCTTT. Translation gives CAITTGVGAEAFF.